The clone carrying this TCR beta chain came up once. As yet, its antigen is unknown. The data are from a study of cytomegalovirus exposure and HLA in healthy donors. Study-level results: Three CMV-associated chains proved CMV antigen-specific in vitro. The investigators catalogued about 170 TCR beta chains as cytomegalovirus-associated. Most CMV-associated TCR beta chains were later found to appear HLA-restricted.

The PCR made use of 60 Vbeta and 13 Jbeta primers. Repertoires were generated with immunoSEQ multiplex PCR, while TCRdb's copy carries only in-frame clones and drops some. In the table there are approximately 150,000 clones, around 75% of which are singletons. Germline V gives CDR1 SGHTA, CDR2 FQGNSA. The length of the CDR3 is 14 residues. J was trimmed by 4 bases and V by 5 bases; bases with no gene match: 4. The sample taken for sequencing was PBMCs. The gene calls are TRBV7-2 and TRBJ1-3, with 8 bases that match TRBD1. This TCR was sampled from a male donor in good health and CMV-seronegative. CDR3 bases: TGTGCCAGCAGCCGAAACAGGGGGGGAAACACCATATATTTT. Residues: CASSRNRGGNTIYF.